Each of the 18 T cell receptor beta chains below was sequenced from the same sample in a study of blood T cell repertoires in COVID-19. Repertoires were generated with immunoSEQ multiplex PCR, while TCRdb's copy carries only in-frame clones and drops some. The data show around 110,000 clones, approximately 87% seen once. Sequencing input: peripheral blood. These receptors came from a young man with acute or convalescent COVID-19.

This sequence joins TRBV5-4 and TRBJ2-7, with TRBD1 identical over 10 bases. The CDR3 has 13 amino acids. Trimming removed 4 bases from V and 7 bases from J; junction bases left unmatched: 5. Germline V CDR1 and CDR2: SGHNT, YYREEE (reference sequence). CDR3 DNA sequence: TGTGCCAGCAGCGCGGACAGGGGGAGAGAGCAGTACTTC. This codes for CASSADRGREQYF.

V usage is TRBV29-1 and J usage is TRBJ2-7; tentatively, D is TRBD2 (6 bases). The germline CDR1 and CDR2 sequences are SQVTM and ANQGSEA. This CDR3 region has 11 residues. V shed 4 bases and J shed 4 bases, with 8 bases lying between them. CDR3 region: CSVVEGYEQYF. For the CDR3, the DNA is TGCAGCGTTGTGGAGGGTTACGAGCAGTACTTC.

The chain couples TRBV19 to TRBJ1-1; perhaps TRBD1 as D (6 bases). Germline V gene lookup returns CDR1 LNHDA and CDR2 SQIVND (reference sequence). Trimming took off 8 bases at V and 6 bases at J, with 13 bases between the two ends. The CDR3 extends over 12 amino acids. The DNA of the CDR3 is TGTGCCAGTGGACAGTCGGGCCCTGAAGCTTTCTTT. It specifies CASGQSGPEAFF.

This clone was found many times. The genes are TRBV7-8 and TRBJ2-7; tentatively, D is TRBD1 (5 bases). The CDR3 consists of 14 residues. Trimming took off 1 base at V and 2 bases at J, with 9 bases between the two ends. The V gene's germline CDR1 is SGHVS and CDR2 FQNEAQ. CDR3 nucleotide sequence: TGTGCCAGCAGCTTAGATGCAGGGCCCTACGAGCAGTACGTC. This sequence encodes CASSLDAGPYEQYV.

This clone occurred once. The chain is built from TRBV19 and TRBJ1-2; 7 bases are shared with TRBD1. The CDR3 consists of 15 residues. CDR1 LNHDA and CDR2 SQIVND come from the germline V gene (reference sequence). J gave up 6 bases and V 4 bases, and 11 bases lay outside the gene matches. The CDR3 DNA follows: TGTGCCAGTAGTACTGGACAGGAGAGATTTAATGGCTACACCTTC. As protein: CASSTGQERFNGYTF.

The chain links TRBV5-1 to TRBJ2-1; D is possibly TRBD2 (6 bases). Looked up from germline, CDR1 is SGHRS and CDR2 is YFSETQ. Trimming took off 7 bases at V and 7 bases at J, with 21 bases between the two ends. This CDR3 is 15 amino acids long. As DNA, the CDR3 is TGCGCCAGCGAAACGGGACTTCAACCTCGGAATGAGCAGTTCTTC. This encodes CASETGLQPRNEQFF.

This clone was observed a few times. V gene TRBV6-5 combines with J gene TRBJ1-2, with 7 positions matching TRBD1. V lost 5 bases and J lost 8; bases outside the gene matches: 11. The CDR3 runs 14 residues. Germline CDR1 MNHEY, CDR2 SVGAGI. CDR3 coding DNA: TGTGCCAGCAGTCATGACAGGGCGAGAGAAGGCTACACCTTC. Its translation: CASSHDRAREGYTF.

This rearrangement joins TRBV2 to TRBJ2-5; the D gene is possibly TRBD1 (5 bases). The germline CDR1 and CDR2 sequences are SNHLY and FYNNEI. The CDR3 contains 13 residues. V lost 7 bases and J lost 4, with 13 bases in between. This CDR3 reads CASTEGVSETQYF. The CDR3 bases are TGTGCCAGCACCGAAGGGGTATCAGAGACCCAGTACTTC.

CDR3: CASSEYQGPPDTQYF. DNA of the CDR3: TGTGCCAGCAGTGAATACCAGGGCCCCCCCGATACGCAGTATTTT. The genes are TRBV6-1 and TRBJ2-3, with a weak D call TRBD1 (5 bases). Germline loops: CDR1 MNHNS, CDR2 SASEGT. Trimming shortened V by 2 bases and J by 6 bases, and 15 bases separated the two germline ends. The CDR3 has 15 residues.

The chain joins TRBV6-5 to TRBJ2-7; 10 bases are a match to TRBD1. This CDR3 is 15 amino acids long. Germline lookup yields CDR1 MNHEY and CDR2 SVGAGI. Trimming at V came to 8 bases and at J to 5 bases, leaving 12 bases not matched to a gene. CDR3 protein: CASSSPGQGSHEQYF. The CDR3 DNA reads TGTGCCAGCTCCTCTCCGGGACAGGGGTCCCACGAGCAGTACTTC.

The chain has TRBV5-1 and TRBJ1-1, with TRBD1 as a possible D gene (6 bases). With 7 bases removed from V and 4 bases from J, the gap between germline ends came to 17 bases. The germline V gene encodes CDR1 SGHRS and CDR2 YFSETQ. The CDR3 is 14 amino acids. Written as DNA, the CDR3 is TGCGCCAGCCGCAAGGGGGAGCCCATCACTGAAGCTTTCTTT. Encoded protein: CASRKGEPITEAFF.

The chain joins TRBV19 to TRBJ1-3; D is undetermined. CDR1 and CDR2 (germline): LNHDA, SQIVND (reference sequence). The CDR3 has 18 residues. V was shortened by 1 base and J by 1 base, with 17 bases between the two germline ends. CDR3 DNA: TGTGCCAGTAGTATAGGAGGGCGGAACGTGCTTTCTGGAAACACCATATATTTT. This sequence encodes CASSIGGRNVLSGNTIYF. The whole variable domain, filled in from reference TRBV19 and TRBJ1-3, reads DGGITQSPKYLFRKEGQNVTLSCEQNLNHDAMYWYRQDPGQGLRLIYYSQIVNDFQKGDIAEGYSVSREKKESFPLTVTSAQKNPTAFYLCASSIGGRNVLSGNTIYFGEGSWLTVV.

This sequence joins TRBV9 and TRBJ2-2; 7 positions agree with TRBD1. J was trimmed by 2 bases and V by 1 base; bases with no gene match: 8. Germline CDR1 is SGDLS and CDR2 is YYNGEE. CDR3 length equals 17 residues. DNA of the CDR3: TGTGCCAGCAGCGTAACCTTAGGGACAGACAACACCGGGGAGCTGTTTTTT. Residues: CASSVTLGTDNTGELFF.

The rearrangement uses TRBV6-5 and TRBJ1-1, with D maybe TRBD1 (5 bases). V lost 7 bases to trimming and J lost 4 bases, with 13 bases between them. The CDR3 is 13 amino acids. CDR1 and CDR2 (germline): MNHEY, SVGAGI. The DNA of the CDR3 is TGTGCCAGCACCGGGGGGTGGGGCACTGAAGCTTTCTTT. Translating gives CASTGGWGTEAFF.

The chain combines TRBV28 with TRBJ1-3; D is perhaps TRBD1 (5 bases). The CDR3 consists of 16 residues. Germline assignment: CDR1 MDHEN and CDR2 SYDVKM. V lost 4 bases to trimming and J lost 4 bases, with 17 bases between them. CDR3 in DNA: TGTGCCAGCAGTTCTCCTTGGGGGAGGGAAGGAAACACCATATATTTT. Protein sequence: CASSSPWGREGNTIYF.

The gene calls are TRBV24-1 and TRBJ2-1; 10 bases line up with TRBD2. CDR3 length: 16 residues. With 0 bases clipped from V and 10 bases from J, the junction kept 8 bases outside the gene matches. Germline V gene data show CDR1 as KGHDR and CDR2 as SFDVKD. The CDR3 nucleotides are TGTGCCACCAGTGATTTGCTAGCGGGAGATCACGGAGAGCAGTTCTTC. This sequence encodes CATSDLLAGDHGEQFF.

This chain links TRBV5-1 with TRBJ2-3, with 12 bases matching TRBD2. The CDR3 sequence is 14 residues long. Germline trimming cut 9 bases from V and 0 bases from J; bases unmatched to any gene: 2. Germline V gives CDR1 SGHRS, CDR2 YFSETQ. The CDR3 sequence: CANTSGRSTDTQYF. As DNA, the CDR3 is TGCGCCAATACTAGCGGGAGGAGCACAGATACGCAGTATTTT.

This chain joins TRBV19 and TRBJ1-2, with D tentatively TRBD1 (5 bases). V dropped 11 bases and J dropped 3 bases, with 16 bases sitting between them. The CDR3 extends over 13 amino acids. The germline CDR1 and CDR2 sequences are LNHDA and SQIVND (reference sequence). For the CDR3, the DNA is TGTGCCGGCCGGGGGTCGGTGGACTATGGCTACACCTTC. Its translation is CAGRGSVDYGYTF.